A single sample is the source of the 7 T cell receptor beta chains below, sequenced in a study of blood T cell repertoires in COVID-19. TCRdb's copy holds only in-frame clones and misses some; the assay was immunoSEQ multiplex PCR. The sample consists of tens of thousands of clones, 70% to 90% of them appearing once. Sequenced input: peripheral blood. The receptors derive from an elderly woman with active COVID-19.

The chain joins TRBV30 to TRBJ2-1, with TRBD2 matching 9 bases. CDR1 GTSNPN and CDR2 SVGIG come from the germline V gene (reference sequence). This CDR3 has 15 residues. V was pared by 1 base and J by 1 base, with 2 bases of the junction left unmatched. CDR3 DNA: TGTGCCTGGAGTGGCGGGAGGGGGTCCTACAATGAGCAGTTCTTC. Translation: CAWSGGRGSYNEQFF.

The genes are TRBV6-4 and TRBJ1-2; the D is unclear. This CDR3 spans 13 amino acids. Trimming removed 0 bases from V and 8 bases from J, with 10 bases in between. Germline V lookup: CDR1 MRHNA, CDR2 SNTAGT. The CDR3 DNA sequence: TGTGCCAGCAGTGACTCCCCGAGGAGGGGCTACACCTTC. Translation: CASSDSPRRGYTF.

The chain employs TRBV20-1 and TRBJ2-3; no definite D call. The germline CDR1 and CDR2 sequences are DFQATT and SNEGSKA (reference sequence). V was trimmed by 3 bases and J by 0 bases, leaving 10 bases between them. The CDR3 is 14 residues long. The CDR3 region is CSASMSFSTDTQYF. For the CDR3, the DNA is TGCAGTGCTAGTATGTCATTTAGCACAGATACGCAGTATTTT.

The J gene is TRBJ2-7, the V gene TRBV7-2; 11 nucleotides line up with TRBD2. The CDR3 loop spans 14 amino acids. Germline CDR1 reads SGHTA; CDR2 reads FQGNSA. The J segment lost 2 bases and the V segment lost 5 bases, leaving 2 bases of the junction unmatched. DNA of the CDR3: TGTGCCAGCAGCCCGGGACTAGCGGCCTACGAGCAGTACTTC. Protein sequence: CASSPGLAAYEQYF.

The chain has TRBV28 and TRBJ1-1; TRBD1 matches at 8 bases. The J segment lost 3 bases and the V segment lost 7 bases, leaving 16 bases of the junction unmatched. Germline assignment: CDR1 MDHEN and CDR2 SYDVKM. The CDR3 totals 17 residues. The CDR3 loop reads CASNRRTGKGKDTEAFF. DNA for the CDR3: TGTGCCAGCAACCGTAGGACAGGGAAGGGGAAGGACACTGAAGCTTTCTTT.

The J gene is TRBJ2-1, the V gene TRBV5-6; TRBD2 aligns across 9 bases. V dropped 4 bases and J dropped 2; count of bases not matched to a gene: 4. Per the germline V gene, CDR1 is SGHDT and CDR2 is YYEEEE. This CDR3 has 15 residues. The DNA for the CDR3 is TGTGCCAGCAGCCTTAGCGGGAGTCCCTACAATGAGCAGTTCTTC. The encoded protein is CASSLSGSPYNEQFF.

The rearrangement uses TRBV19 and TRBJ1-5; 7 nucleotides align to TRBD1. The CDR3 is made up of 15 amino acids. V lost 2 bases and J lost 4; bases outside the gene matches: 5. The germline V gene encodes CDR1 LNHDA and CDR2 SQIVND (reference sequence). CDR3 sequence: CASSIRAGGNQPQHF. CDR3 nucleotides: TGTGCCAGTAGTATACGGGCAGGGGGGAATCAGCCCCAGCATTTT.